What follows are 25 T cell receptor beta chains derived from one specimen sequenced in a study of T cells in Graves' hyperthyroidism and ophthalmopathy. Researchers amplified the TCR beta CDR3 regions from RNA transcripts. An initial round of RT-PCR targeting the TCR CDR3 relied on the HTBI primer set. MiXCR, applied by TCRdb to the multiplex PCR reads, yields one record per CDR3 protein. The table has approximately 560,000 distinct CDR3 sequences, about 43% seen once. The specimen was peripheral blood or thyroid tissue (not recorded which). These receptors all come from a woman younger than 30 with Graves' hyperthyroidism.

With respect to this clonotype: One end of the junction does not line up with germline, which may come from a read error. The chain carries TRBV20-1 and TRBJ1-1; D is perhaps TRBD1 (6 bases). The CDR3 loop spans 11 amino acids. Germline lookup yields CDR1 DFQATT and CDR2 SNEGSKA (reference sequence). CDR3 coding DNA: TGCAGTGCCAGAGACAGGCGGGTAGCTTTCTTT. It translates to CSARDRRVAFF.

This clonotype was detected many times. CDR3 DNA: TGCAGCGTGGAGCCGATGGGAACCGGGGAGCTGTTTTTT. Protein sequence: CSVEPMGTGELFF. V and J are TRBV29-1 and TRBJ2-2; D ambiguous. The CDR3 extends over 13 amino acids. V dropped 6 bases and J dropped 5 bases, with 13 bases sitting between them. Per the germline V gene, CDR1 is SQVTM and CDR2 is ANQGSEA.

This clonotype has a single count. J is TRBJ1-1 and V is TRBV7-3, with D perhaps TRBD1 (5 bases). Looked up from germline, CDR1 is SGHTA and CDR2 is FQGTGA. This CDR3 region has 15 residues. V was cut by 2 bases and J by 5 bases, with 15 bases left in between. CDR3 region: CASSLGQGRVTEAFF. Written as DNA, the CDR3 is TGTGCCAGCAGCTTAGGGCAGGGACGAGTAACTGAAGCTTTCTTT. Filled out from reference TRBV7-3 and TRBJ1-1, the complete variable domain reads GAGVSQTPSNKVTEKGKYVELRCDPISGHTALYWYRQSLGQGPEFLIYFQGTGAADDSGLPNDRFFAVRPEGSVSTLKIQRTERGDSAVYLCASSLGQGRVTEAFFGQGTRLTVV.

The J gene is TRBJ2-7, the V gene TRBV19, with TRBD1 matching over 12 bases. The CDR3 is made up of 14 amino acids. CDR1 and CDR2 from the germline V gene are LNHDA and SQIVND (reference sequence). With V trimmed by 7 bases and J by 6 bases, 7 bases remained unmatched. CDR3 bases: TGTGCCAGTACCCCGGGACAGGGGGCGATCGAGCAGTACTTC. Protein product: CASTPGQGAIEQYF. Looking up the rest from reference TRBV19 and TRBJ2-7 gives the full variable domain: DGGITQSPKYLFRKEGQNVTLSCEQNLNHDAMYWYRQDPGQGLRLIYYSQIVNDFQKGDIAEGYSVSREKKESFPLTVTSAQKNPTAFYLCASTPGQGAIEQYFGPGTRLTVT.

The chain recombines TRBV7-8 with TRBJ2-5, with D tentatively TRBD2 (6 bases). V was pared by 6 bases and J by 7 bases, with 15 bases between. The CDR3 is 13 residues long. Germline V gene data show CDR1 as SGHVS and CDR2 as FQNEAQ. The CDR3 DNA sequence: TGTGCCAGCAGTTTATCGACTAGGGGGACCCAGTACTTC. The encoded protein is CASSLSTRGTQYF.

The chain uses TRBV2 and TRBJ1-6; maybe TRBD1 (6 bases). V dropped 6 bases and J dropped 9 bases, with 15 bases sitting between them. From germline, CDR1 is SNHLY and CDR2 FYNNEI. This CDR3 comprises 14 residues. The CDR3 bases are TGTGCCAGCAGCCCCGGGGCAGGGGCTTCACCCCTCCACTTT. Amino acids: CASSPGAGASPLHF. Full variable domain (rest looked up from reference TRBV2 and TRBJ1-6): EPEVTQTPSHQVTQMGQEVILRCVPISNHLYFYWYRQILGQKVEFLVSFYNNEISEKSEIFDDQFSVERPDGSNFTLKIRSTKLEDSAMYFCASSPGAGASPLHFGNGTRLTVT.

The rearrangement links TRBV20-1 to TRBJ2-7; TRBD1 aligns across 10 bases. This CDR3 has 12 residues. CDR1 and CDR2 (germline): DFQATT, SNEGSKA (reference sequence). CDR3: CSSGTGVYEQYF. CDR3 coding DNA: TGCAGCTCCGGGACAGGGGTGTACGAGCAGTACTTC.

This clonotype was observed at least ten times. The rearrangement uses TRBV7-2 and TRBJ2-5; D gene ambiguous. Germline values: CDR1 SGHTA, CDR2 FQGNSA. V gave up 6 bases and J gave up 3 bases, with 11 bases separating them. This CDR3 comprises 13 residues. Here the CDR3 reads CASSSRAEETQYF. The CDR3 DNA reads as TGTGCCAGCAGTTCAAGGGCCGAAGAGACCCAGTACTTC.

As regards this clonotype: Since no conserved phenylalanine or tryptophan closes the CDR3, a read error is the likely cause. This chain connects TRBV10-3 to TRBJ1-1, with 9 bases aligning to TRBD1. The CDR3 has 12 amino acids. Germline V gene lookup returns CDR1 ENHRY and CDR2 SYGVKD. The CDR3 sequence: CAIRDRDTEAFL. Here the CDR3 DNA reads TGCGCCATCAGGGACAGGGACACTGAAGCTTTCCTT.

As regards this clonotype: This may be a read error: a much more frequent sequence differs by one nucleotide. The J gene is TRBJ1-1, the V gene TRBV24-1, with D uncertain. The CDR3 spans 11 residues. CDR1 is KGHDR, CDR2 SFDVKD, per germline. The V end lost 8 bases, the J end lost 7 bases, and 10 bases lay between the germline ends. CDR3 loop: CATTQSDEAFF. Here the CDR3 DNA reads TGTGCCACCACCCAATCCGATGAAGCTTTCTTT.

The chain recombines TRBV10-3 with TRBJ2-5; 11 nucleotides align to TRBD1. The CDR3 length is 15 residues. J gave up 1 base and V 2 bases, and 0 bases lay outside the gene matches. Per the germline V gene, CDR1 is ENHRY and CDR2 is SYGVKD. CDR3 bases: TGTGCCATCAGTGAGGGGACAGGGGGCCAAGAGACCCAGTACTTC. Protein sequence: CAISEGTGGQETQYF.

This chain links TRBV2 with TRBJ2-5; D is ambiguous. Germline CDR1 reads SNHLY; CDR2 reads FYNNEI. Trimming shortened V by 4 bases and J by 5 bases, and 11 bases separated the two germline ends. The CDR3 loop spans 13 amino acids. The CDR3 bases are TGTGCCAGCAGTGGTGCGTCGTGGGAGACCCAGTACTTC. Amino acids: CASSGASWETQYF. The full variable domain, its missing parts supplied by reference TRBV2 and TRBJ2-5, is EPEVTQTPSHQVTQMGQEVILRCVPISNHLYFYWYRQILGQKVEFLVSFYNNEISEKSEIFDDQFSVERPDGSNFTLKIRSTKLEDSAMYFCASSGASWETQYFGPGTRLLVL.

The sample holds one count of this clonotype. The final CDR3 position lacks the conserved phenylalanine or tryptophan, pointing to a likely read error. The limits of the CDR3 on the DNA are not certain, so only TCRdb's listed CDR3 is given. This chain's CDR3 is CSVVTGISGANVLVL. The chain links TRBV29-1 to TRBJ2-6; TRBD1 reflects the table's D call only, with no check against the DNA. The germline V gene has CDR1 SQVTM and CDR2 ANQGSEA. The CDR3 is 15 residues long, counting both termini.

The genes are TRBV7-9 and TRBJ2-6; D is possibly TRBD2 (5 bases). Germline assignment: CDR1 SEHNR and CDR2 FQNEAQ (reference sequence). This CDR3 has 15 residues. V lost 4 bases, J lost 0 bases, and 7 bases lay in between. DNA of the CDR3: TGTGCCAGCAGCTCGGAGGTCTCTGGGGCCAACGTCCTGACTTTC. Its translation is CASSSEVSGANVLTF.

The chain joins TRBV7-9 to TRBJ1-2; D remains ambiguous. The V gene's germline CDR1 is SEHNR and CDR2 FQNEAQ (reference sequence). Trimming cost V 2 bases and J 3 bases, with 10 bases left between them. The CDR3 is 14 residues long. CDR3 sequence: CASSLNTPDYGYTF. The CDR3 DNA reads TGTGCCAGCAGCTTAAACACGCCAGACTATGGCTACACCTTC.

Worth noting for this clonotype: One end of the junction does not line up with germline, which may come from a read error. V is TRBV7-2 and J is TRBJ1-6; TRBD1 is a possible D gene (5 bases). The CDR3 consists of 15 residues. Germline V gives CDR1 SGHTA, CDR2 FQGNSA. CDR3: CASSQQEFRLSPLHF. CDR3 bases: TGCGCCAGCAGCCAACAGGAGTTCCGACTGTCACCCCTCCACTTT.

Details on this clonotype: At one end, the junction sequence differs from germline, possibly due to a read error. The chain has TRBV11-2 and TRBJ2-5, with 16 bases fitting TRBD2. Germline-derived CDR1 and CDR2 are SGHAT and FQNNGV. The CDR3 runs to 17 residues. In DNA form, the CDR3 reads TGTGCCAGCAGCTTAGAAGGGACTAGCGGGAGGGAAGAGACTCAGTACTTC. It encodes CASSLEGTSGREETQYF.

J is TRBJ1-6 and V is TRBV5-1; tentatively, D is TRBD1 (5 bases). V was trimmed by 8 bases and J by 7 bases, leaving 22 bases between them. The CDR3 consists of 16 residues. The germline V gene encodes CDR1 SGHRS and CDR2 YFSETQ. CDR3 sequence reads: CASTEEGAFGNSPLHF. CDR3 nucleotide sequence: TGCGCCAGTACAGAAGAAGGGGCGTTTGGAAATTCACCCCTCCACTTT.

As for this clonotype: An end of the junction does not agree with germline; a read error may underlie this. The chain is built from TRBV7-2 and TRBJ1-2, with TRBD1 as a possible D gene (6 bases). CDR1 and CDR2 from the germline V gene are SGHTA and FQGNSA. CDR3 length equals 16 residues. CDR3 in DNA: TGCGCCAGCTGCCACTTACAGGGAGACGGGTCCTATGGCTACACCTTC. Its protein is CASCHLQGDGSYGYTF.

This rearrangement joins TRBV29-1 to TRBJ1-2; 10 bases align to TRBD1. From germline, CDR1 is SQVTM and CDR2 ANQGSEA. The junction had 10 bases not matched to a gene; V was cut back by 8 bases and J by 7 bases. The CDR3 has 13 residues. This CDR3 reads CSTLSGTGAGYTF. As DNA, the CDR3 is TGCAGCACCTTATCGGGGACAGGGGCTGGCTACACCTTC.

The rearrangement uses TRBV19 and TRBJ1-5, with D unclear. The CDR3 covers 14 residues. The V end lost 2 bases, the J end lost 6 bases, and 11 bases lay between the germline ends. From germline, CDR1 is LNHDA and CDR2 SQIVND (reference sequence). CDR3 sequence: CASSIQGYGQPQHF. In DNA form, the CDR3 reads TGTGCCAGTAGTATACAAGGGTATGGTCAGCCCCAGCATTTT.

The chain employs TRBV5-1 and TRBJ2-2; D is perhaps TRBD1 (5 bases). Germline-derived CDR1 and CDR2 are SGHRS and YFSETQ. The V gene lost 2 bases and the J gene lost 7 bases, with 15 bases spanning the gap. This CDR3 region has 15 residues. In DNA form, the CDR3 reads TGCGCCAGCAGCTTCGGCACAGGCAGGGTCGGGGAGCTGTTTTTT. The encoded protein is CASSFGTGRVGELFF.

The V and J genes are TRBV20-1 and TRBJ1-5; a weak D match, TRBD1 (5 bases). CDR3 length: 14 amino acids. V was cut by 6 bases and J by 0 bases, with 12 bases left in between. Germline V gene lookup returns CDR1 DFQATT and CDR2 SNEGSKA (reference sequence). CDR3 sequence reads: CSAPGTNSNQPQHF. DNA for the CDR3: TGCAGTGCGCCCGGGACGAATAGCAATCAGCCCCAGCATTTT.

Notes on this clonotype: The junction differs from germline at one of its ends, possibly a read error. The rearrangement joins TRBV2 to TRBJ1-1, with 7 bases identical to TRBD1. The CDR3 length is 15 residues. Germline CDR1 and CDR2: SNHLY and FYNNEI. DNA for the CDR3: TGTGCCTGCAGTGACCCTGGAGGGGGCAACACTGAAGCTTTCTTT. Protein: CACSDPGGGNTEAFF.

This clonotype was observed a handful of times. This chain uses TRBV29-1 with TRBJ2-5; D is possibly TRBD1 or TRBD2 (5 bases each). CDR1 is SQVTM and CDR2 is ANQGSEA in the germline V gene. This CDR3 has 11 residues. Trimming took off 4 bases at V and 3 bases at J, with 6 bases between the two ends. CDR3 in DNA: TGCAGCGTTGTGGGGGAAGAGACCCAGTACTTC. Its protein is CSVVGEETQYF.